Following are 29 T cell receptor beta chains from one sample sequenced in a study of T cell clonality in common variable immunodeficiency. Study outcomes and limitations: Reportedly, TCR beta sequences from common variable immunodeficiency showed fewer deletions and N-nucleotide insertions.

Produced via immunoSEQ multiplex PCR; TCRdb's table is partial and in-frame only. The sample is made up of about 28,000 clones, none counted only once. These receptors lack a known antigen. Sequencing was carried out using peripheral blood mononuclear cells. These receptors came from a human donor with common variable immunodeficiency.

This clone was picked up many times. Sequencing ends 3 residues short of the CDR3 end; the germline J gene provides the rest. V and J are TRBV19 and TRBJ2-2, with 7 positions matching TRBD2. CDR3 length equals 15 residues. CDR1 is LNHDA and CDR2 is SQIVND in the germline V gene (reference sequence). V lost 3 bases to trimming and J lost 8 bases; unmatched junction nucleotides: 9. CDR3 residues: CASSISAGVAGELFF. The CDR3 bases that were read are TGTGCCAGTAGTATCTCGGCGGGAGTCGCGGGGGAG.

At least ten counts were recorded for this clone. CDR3 sequence reads: CASSPVSGTENYEQYF. CDR3 DNA, as far as it was read: TGTGCCAGCTCACCCGTAAGCGGGACAGAAAACTACGAG. V gene TRBV18 combines with J gene TRBJ2-7; D may correspond to TRBD1 or TRBD2 (7 bases each). The read gets to within 3 residues of the CDR3 end, and the germline J gene fills in the rest. V was pared by 3 bases and J by 3 bases, with 18 bases between. The CDR3 spans 16 residues. Germline V CDR1 and CDR2: KGHSH, LQKENI.

This clone has ten or more counts. The CDR3 end is not reached by the read, which stops 3 residues before it; the germline J gene fills it in. This rearrangement joins TRBV10-3 to TRBJ2-3; 15 nucleotides align to TRBD2. CDR1 is ENHRY and CDR2 is SYGVKD in the germline V gene. CDR3 length: 18 amino acids. V lost 6 bases and J lost 1; bases outside the gene matches: 8. CDR3 bases read: TGTGCCATCAGAGGACTAGCGGGAGGGACAATGGGCACAGATACG. This gives the protein CAIRGLAGGTMGTDT. Given in full, the CDR3 is CAIRGLAGGTMGTDTQYF.

The sample holds many counts of this clone. The read ends 3 residues shy of where the CDR3 ends; the end is completed using the germline J gene. The genes are TRBV29-1 and TRBJ1-1; D is possibly TRBD1 (5 bases). This CDR3 region has 12 residues. From germline, CDR1 is SQVTM and CDR2 ANQGSEA. V gave up 4 bases and J gave up 2 bases, with 8 bases separating them. The covered CDR3 bases are TGCAGCGTTGCTAGGGGAAACACTGAA. Encoded protein: CSVARGNTE. The whole CDR3 sequence reads CSVARGNTEAFF.

This clone was observed at least ten times. Read coverage stops 3 residues before the CDR3 terminus; the germline J gene supplies the remainder. The gene calls are TRBV19 and TRBJ2-2; 7 bases map to TRBD2. With 7 bases clipped from V and 2 bases from J, the junction kept 7 bases outside the gene matches. In germline, CDR1 is LNHDA, CDR2 SQIVND (reference sequence). The CDR3 runs to 15 residues. The CDR3 region is CASIVTSENTGELFF. The CDR3 bases that were read are TGTGCCAGTATTGTCACTAGCGAAAACACCGGGGAG.

This clone was counted many times. The read terminates 3 residues ahead of where the CDR3 ends, so the germline J gene completes it. This chain links TRBV28 with TRBJ2-7, with 9 bases aligning to TRBD1. V shed 5 bases and J 2 bases; nucleotides not matched to a gene: 7. This CDR3 region has 15 residues. Germline V gene lookup returns CDR1 MDHEN and CDR2 SYDVKM. The CDR3: CASSTTRTGAYEQYF. CDR3 bases read: TGTGCCAGCAGTACTACCCGGACAGGGGCCTACGAG.

There are a few counts of this clone. The CDR3 end falls 3 residues outside the read, so it is completed with the germline J gene. V gene TRBV2 combines with J gene TRBJ1-5, with 7 nucleotides matching TRBD1. The CDR3 consists of 14 residues. V was clipped by 6 bases and J by 7 bases; unmatched bases: 9. Germline assignment: CDR1 SNHLY and CDR2 FYNNEI. The DNA read from the CDR3 is TGTGCCAGCAGGCCGAACAGGGGTGGCCAGCCC. Translation gives CASRPNRGGQP. The entire CDR3 is CASRPNRGGQPQHF. The complete variable domain, with remaining parts taken from reference TRBV2 and TRBJ1-5, reads EPEVTQTPSHQVTQMGQEVILRCVPISNHLYFYWYRQILGQKVEFLVSFYNNEISEKSEIFDDQFSVERPDGSNFTLKIRSTKLEDSAMYFCASRPNRGGQPQHFGDGTRLSIL.

This clone was recorded at least ten times. CDR3 DNA, as far as it was read: TGTGCCATCAGCGGACAGGGCGACAATGAG. Amino acid sequence: CAISGQGDNE. The full CDR3 sequence reads CAISGQGDNEQFF. V is TRBV10-3 and J is TRBJ2-1, with 8 bases that match TRBD1. The CDR3 is cut off 3 residues early in the read; its end comes from the germline J gene. Germline V gives CDR1 ENHRY, CDR2 SYGVKD. The CDR3 has 13 residues. Trimming at V came to 6 bases and at J to 5 bases, leaving 3 bases not matched to a gene.

Details on this clone: Sequencing ends 3 residues short of the CDR3 end; the germline J gene provides the rest. The gene calls are TRBV30 and TRBJ2-7, with a tentative D call TRBD1 (6 bases). V lost 2 bases to trimming and J lost 0 bases, with 11 bases between them. Per the germline V gene, CDR1 is GTSNPN and CDR2 is SVGIG (reference sequence). CDR3 length: 14 amino acids. The CDR3 sequence: CAWSLQGSSYEQYF. The sequenced CDR3 bases are TGTGCCTGGAGTTTACAGGGAAGCTCCTACGAG.

This clone has a handful of counts. Sequencing ends 3 residues short of the CDR3 end; the germline J gene provides the rest. The chain links TRBV7-6 to TRBJ2-7, with 7 bases aligning to TRBD1. The germline V gene has CDR1 SGHVS and CDR2 FNYEAQ. The CDR3 contains 14 residues. V gave up 1 base and J gave up 3 bases; unmatched junction bases: 3. The part of the CDR3 DNA that was read is TGTGCCAGCAGCTTAGATGGGACAGACTACGAG. Residues: CASSLDGTDYE. The CDR3 as a whole reads CASSLDGTDYEQYF.

The table lists this clone with many counts. The read stops 3 residues short of the end of the CDR3; the missing end is completed from the germline J gene. This rearrangement joins TRBV18 to TRBJ2-2; TRBD1 might be the D (5 bases). The ends were cut back, 6 bases at V and 0 bases at J, with 8 bases in the middle. The germline V gene has CDR1 KGHSH and CDR2 LQKENI. This CDR3 comprises 14 residues. The DNA read from the CDR3 is TGTGCCAGCTCCCCGGACACGAACACCGGGGAG. Its translation: CASSPDTNTGE. The CDR3 reads in full as CASSPDTNTGELFF.

This clone was detected ten times or more. The CDR3 extends 3 residues past the end of the read, so its final part is completed from the germline J gene. The chain joins TRBV20-1 to TRBJ1-2; no clear D gene. This CDR3 region has 14 residues. Trimming pared 3 bases from V and 5 bases from J, leaving 16 bases between. Germline assignment: CDR1 DFQATT and CDR2 SNEGSKA (reference sequence). The covered CDR3 bases are TGCAGTGCTAGGAGCGGCAGAAACGAATATGGC. Encoded protein: CSARSGRNEYG. The CDR3, in full, reads CSARSGRNEYGYTF.

This clone has a handful of counts. Coverage ceases 3 residues before the CDR3 finishes, and the germline J gene fills in the end. The chain couples TRBV7-2 to TRBJ2-2, with a tentative D call TRBD2 (5 bases). The germline V and J ends were trimmed by 0 bases and 7 bases, with 21 bases remaining between them. Germline loops: CDR1 SGHTA, CDR2 FQGNSA. This CDR3 is 18 amino acids long. The CDR3 loop reads CASSLALSRRGSVGELFF. The sequenced CDR3 bases are TGTGCCAGCAGCTTAGCCTTAAGTCGCCGGGGTTCAGTCGGGGAG.

This clone was seen ten or more times. The CDR3 end lies 3 residues beyond the end of the read and is filled in from the germline J gene. The V call is TRBV6-2 or TRBV6-3, the J call TRBJ2-1, with 10 bases that match TRBD2. V dropped 8 bases and J dropped 2; count of bases not matched to a gene: 9. CDR1 MNHEY and CDR2 SVGEGT come from the germline V gene. The CDR3 has 16 residues. CDR3: CASGSLAGEAYNEQFF. The CDR3 bases that were read are TGTGCCAGCGGGTCTCTAGCGGGAGAGGCCTACAATGAG.

This clone was seen only a few times. The read ends 3 residues shy of where the CDR3 ends; the end is completed using the germline J gene. The chain uses TRBV7-8 and TRBJ2-7; 9 bases are a match to TRBD2. This CDR3 comprises 15 residues. Looked up from germline, CDR1 is SGHVS and CDR2 is FQNEAQ. V was clipped by 0 bases and J by 3 bases; unmatched bases: 3. The CDR3 loop is CASSLARTSVYEQYF. Incomplete CDR3 DNA: TGTGCCAGCAGCTTAGCCCGGACTAGCGTCTACGAG.

The sample holds many counts of this clone. The CDR3 is cut off 3 residues early in the read; its end comes from the germline J gene. This chain joins TRBV5-4 and TRBJ2-1, with 8 bases lining up with TRBD2. V was clipped by 1 base and J by 2 bases; unmatched bases: 5. There are 16 residues in the CDR3. Germline V CDR1 and CDR2: SGHNT, YYREEE (reference sequence). The sequenced CDR3 bases are TGTGCCAGCAGCTTGTCAGGTAGCGGGACCTACAATGAG. It translates to CASSLSGSGTYNE. The CDR3 as a whole reads CASSLSGSGTYNEQFF.

On this clone: The missing CDR3 end, 3 residues past where the read stops, is filled in from the germline J gene. J is TRBJ2-2 and V is TRBV7-9; D may be TRBD2 (5 bases). Germline lookup yields CDR1 SEHNR and CDR2 FQNEAQ (reference sequence). CDR3 length equals 15 residues. The ends were cut back, 2 bases at V and 2 bases at J, with 9 bases in the middle. The CDR3 bases that were read are TGTGCCAGCAGCTTACAAAGCGGCAACACCGGGGAG. Its protein product is CASSLQSGNTGE. The entire CDR3 protein is CASSLQSGNTGELFF. Full variable domain (outside the CDR3, taken from reference TRBV7-9 and TRBJ2-2): DTGVSQNPRHKITKRGQNVTFRCDPISEHNRLYWYRQTLGQGPEFLTYFQNEAQLEKSRLLSDRFSAERPKGSFSTLEIQRTEQGDSAMYLCASSLQSGNTGELFFGEGSRLTVL.

Concerning this clone: The read gets to within 3 residues of the CDR3 end, and the germline J gene fills in the rest. This chain connects TRBV2 to TRBJ2-7; possibly TRBD1 for D (7 bases). V was pared by 5 bases and J by 5 bases, with 19 bases between. The CDR3 spans 15 residues. Germline CDR1 SNHLY, CDR2 FYNNEI. CDR3 DNA, as far as it was read: TGTGCCAGCAGTCTCCCGGAGACAGGGAGGCACGAG. Its protein product is CASSLPETGRHE. The whole CDR3 is CASSLPETGRHEQYF. Filled out from reference TRBV2 and TRBJ2-7, the complete variable domain reads EPEVTQTPSHQVTQMGQEVILRCVPISNHLYFYWYRQILGQKVEFLVSFYNNEISEKSEIFDDQFSVERPDGSNFTLKIRSTKLEDSAMYFCASSLPETGRHEQYFGPGTRLTVT.

This clone was detected many times. Sequencing ends 3 residues short of the CDR3 end; the germline J gene provides the rest. The chain employs TRBV29-1 and TRBJ1-1; a weak D match, TRBD1 (5 bases). Germline assignment: CDR1 SQVTM and CDR2 ANQGSEA. V dropped 8 bases and J dropped 1 base, with 8 bases sitting between them. The CDR3 covers 11 residues. CDR3 bases read: TGCAGCATCGACAGGAACACTGAA. It codes for CSIDRNTE. The full CDR3 is CSIDRNTEAFF.

This clone was seen at least ten times. The read gets to within 3 residues of the CDR3 end, and the germline J gene fills in the rest. The chain joins TRBV6-1 to TRBJ2-5, with 12 bases lining up with TRBD2. The germline gives CDR1 MNHNS, CDR2 SASEGT. The V and J ends lost 6 bases and 2 bases, in that order; junction bases with no gene match: 4. The CDR3 extends over 15 amino acids. CDR3 bases read: TGTGCCAGCAGCGAACTAGCGGGAGGTCAAGAGACC. This translates into CASSELAGGQET. The entire CDR3 reads CASSELAGGQETQYF.

This clone was detected ten times or more. Coverage ceases 3 residues before the CDR3 finishes, and the germline J gene fills in the end. The chain carries TRBV18 and TRBJ1-1, with D tentatively TRBD1 (6 bases). V was pared by 3 bases and J by 1 base, with 9 bases between. Germline V gene lookup returns CDR1 KGHSH and CDR2 LQKENI. CDR3 length: 14 residues. CDR3 protein: CASSPGTSNTEAFF. The sequenced part of the CDR3 DNA is TGTGCCAGCTCACCCGGGACATCGAACACTGAA.

On this clone itself: Read sequence stops 3 residues before the CDR3 end, and the germline J gene provides the missing end. The rearrangement uses TRBV2 and TRBJ2-5; 9 bases match TRBD1. The CDR3 contains 15 residues. V gave up 5 bases and J gave up 5 bases; unmatched junction bases: 9. CDR1 SNHLY and CDR2 FYNNEI come from the germline V gene. CDR3 amino acids: CASSSGTGMWETQYF. CDR3 DNA (partial): TGTGCCAGCAGTTCCGGGACAGGGATGTGGGAGACC.

Of note for this clone: The read comes to an end 3 residues before the CDR3 does, leaving the germline J gene to fill in the end. This chain joins TRBV19 and TRBJ2-7, with TRBD2 as a possible D gene (5 bases). The germline V gene has CDR1 LNHDA and CDR2 SQIVND (reference sequence). Trimming removed 3 bases from V and 3 bases from J, with 15 bases in between. The CDR3 loop spans 15 amino acids. CDR3 sequence reads: CASSISGSLLYEQYF. CDR3 DNA (partial): TGTGCCAGTAGTATTTCGGGGTCTCTTCTCTACGAG. Based on the CDR3 plus reference TRBV19 and TRBJ2-7, the full variable domain is DGGITQSPKYLFRKEGQNVTLSCEQNLNHDAMYWYRQDPGQGLRLIYYSQIVNDFQKGDIAEGYSVSREKKESFPLTVTSAQKNPTAFYLCASSISGSLLYEQYFGPGTRLTVT.

Points on this clone: The read falls 3 residues short of the CDR3 end, and the missing part is taken from the germline J gene. This rearrangement joins TRBV6-4 to TRBJ2-1; 10 bases agree with TRBD2. This CDR3 is 15 amino acids long. V lost 5 bases, J lost 4 bases, and 5 bases stayed unmatched. CDR1 is MRHNA, CDR2 SNTAGT, per germline. This chain's CDR3 is CASSPGTSAYNEQFF. The sequenced CDR3 bases are TGTGCCAGCAGTCCCGGGACTAGCGCTTACAATGAG.

This clone has at least ten counts. The CDR3 is cut off 3 residues early in the read; its end comes from the germline J gene. The chain is built from TRBV29-1 and TRBJ1-2, with 8 bases identical to TRBD1. J gave up 6 bases and V 3 bases, and 6 bases lay outside the gene matches. Looked up from germline, CDR1 is SQVTM and CDR2 is ANQGSEA. The CDR3 consists of 13 residues. The CDR3 here is CSVDFGQGNGYTF. CDR3 bases read: TGCAGCGTTGATTTTGGACAGGGTAATGGC.

This clone was recorded many times. The CDR3 end lies 3 residues beyond the end of the read and is filled in from the germline J gene. This chain connects TRBV19 to TRBJ1-5; TRBD1 is a possible D gene (5 bases). Germline lookup yields CDR1 LNHDA and CDR2 SQIVND (reference sequence). The CDR3 is made up of 15 amino acids. Trimming left V 5 bases short and J 7 bases short, with 18 bases between. The CDR3 bases that were read are TGTGCCAGTAGTTCCTCTGGGGGGTCGGGGCAGCCC. Amino acid sequence: CASSSSGGSGQP. The full CDR3 sequence reads CASSSSGGSGQPQHF.

This clone has more than one count but fewer than ten. The sequence runs out 3 residues before the end of the CDR3; the remainder is reconstructed from the germline J gene. The chain employs TRBV5-1 and TRBJ2-7; 9 positions match TRBD1. This CDR3 contains 15 residues. The V segment lost 7 bases and the J segment 6 bases; nucleotides outside the gene matches: 14. The germline V gene encodes CDR1 SGHRS and CDR2 YFSETQ. The CDR3 bases that were read are TGCGCCAGCGGGAGGACCGGGACAGGGTCGGGCGAG. Encoded protein: CASGRTGTGSGE. The full CDR3 protein is CASGRTGTGSGEQYF.

This clone was detected many times. The CDR3 end falls 3 residues outside the read, so it is completed with the germline J gene. This chain links TRBV18 with TRBJ2-3; 12 nucleotides align to TRBD2. This CDR3 has 15 residues. V shed 0 bases, J shed 5 bases, and the junction held 0 bases outside the gene matches. CDR1 KGHSH and CDR2 LQKENI come from the germline V gene. Partial CDR3 DNA: TGTGCCAGCTCACCACCGGGACTAGCGGGAGATACG. Its protein product is CASSPPGLAGDT. The CDR3 in its entirety is CASSPPGLAGDTQYF.

This clone was observed a few times. One end of the junction fails to match germline, which may point to a read error. The sequence runs out 3 residues before the end of the CDR3; the remainder is reconstructed from the germline J gene. V and J are TRBV13 and TRBJ2-5, with TRBD2 matching over 7 bases. CDR3 length: 15 amino acids. The germline V gene encodes CDR1 PRHDT and CDR2 FYEKMQ (reference sequence). The DNA read from the CDR3 is TGTGCCAGCAGCATAGGGAGGGGAGTCCCAAAGACC. This gives the protein CASSIGRGVPKT. The entire CDR3 protein reads CASSIGRGVPKTQYF.